What follows describes a single T cell receptor (beta chain). Its target is not known. The entry originates in a study of shared clonotypes between healthy human individuals. General study results and limits: The authors sampled blood alone, and tissue repertoires likely differ.

The assay used deep level. Sequencing was performed with immunoSEQ multiplex PCR; in TCRdb, only in-frame clones are kept and a portion is missing. The table includes about 1.5 million clones, around 98% detected once. Deletions cut 4 bases from V and 0 bases from J, with 11 bases between. The CDR3 is 15 amino acids. Per the germline V gene, CDR1 is SGHVS and CDR2 is FNYEAQ. The sequencing input was naive CD4+ T cells sorted from blood. The subset is: CD45RA+ positively selected. The J gene is TRBJ2-3, the V gene TRBV7-6; a possible D gene is TRBD1 (6 bases). This sequence was found in a man aged 25 to 40 in good health. The CDR3 loop is CASSSGTSSTDTQYF. For the CDR3, the DNA is TGTGCCAGCAGCTCCGGGACATCAAGCACAGATACGCAGTATTTT.